This T cell receptor (beta chain) came from a study of chemoradiotherapy in HPV16-positive cancers. Study-wide results and limits: Better recurrence-free survival went with HPV-responsive T-cell expansion in HPV16-positive patients.

Sequencing used immunoSEQ multiplex PCR; TCRdb keeps in-frame clones, though not all of them. The repertoire consists of about 68,000 clones, with 88% occurring once and the leading ten covering around 3.8%. This clone appeared a single time. Its antigen is unidentified. This sequence was found in a human donor with HPV-associated anogenital cancer. The sample in question was blood, obtained from a patient who underwent chemoradiotherapy.

CDR3 in DNA: TGCGCCAGCATGGGTCCCCGCCACCTCTATGATACGCAGTATTTT. It specifies CASMGPRHLYDTQYF. The genes are TRBV10-1 and TRBJ2-3; the D is unclear. Deletions cut 7 bases from V and 6 bases from J, with 20 bases between. The germline V gene encodes CDR1 WNHNN and CDR2 SYGVQD (reference sequence). This CDR3 has 15 amino acids.